These 19 T cell receptor beta chains share one sample of origin, sequenced in a study of T-cell reconstitution after alpha-beta-depleted transplantation in children. Preparation of the TCRbeta library was carried out with unique molecular identifiers. TCRdb reprocessed the PCR reads via MiXCR and lists one record per CDR3 protein. This sample has fewer than 35,000 distinct CDR3 sequences, with under 8% found just once. This specimen was PBMCs, mostly from graft donor cells, taken 180 days after TCRalphabeta/CD19-depleted stem cell transplant. The receptors stem from a male patient younger than 18 who had a stem cell transplant for acute myeloid leukemia, so the T cells may come from the graft donor.

This clonotype was seen repeatedly, ten times or more. The rearrangement uses TRBV12-3 or TRBV12-4 and TRBJ1-6; no clear D. Trimming stripped 5 bases from V and 8 bases from J, with 13 bases between. The CDR3 is made up of 14 amino acids. Here the CDR3 reads CASSTGSRDSPLHF. The CDR3 DNA reads as TGTGCCAGCAGTACCGGGTCTCGAGATTCACCCCTCCACTTT.

This clonotype was observed at least ten times. The chain links TRBV24-1 to TRBJ2-3; TRBD2 aligns across 13 bases. V lost 4 bases to trimming and J lost 5 bases; unmatched junction nucleotides: 8. The length of the CDR3 is 17 residues. Looked up from germline, CDR1 is KGHDR and CDR2 is SFDVKD. The CDR3 is CATSEPGLAGAQDTQYF. As DNA, the CDR3 is TGTGCCACCAGTGAACCTGGACTAGCGGGAGCTCAAGATACGCAGTATTTT.

This clonotype occurred many times. The CDR3 loop reads CASSLSGQGTDTQYF. The CDR3 DNA reads TGTGCCAGCAGCTTATCAGGACAGGGCACAGATACGCAGTATTTT. This chain joins TRBV7-2 and TRBJ2-3, with TRBD1 matching 7 bases. CDR1 is SGHTA and CDR2 is FQGNSA in the germline V gene. The ends lost 2 bases at V and 1 base at J; junction bases unmatched: 3. The CDR3 loop spans 15 amino acids.

This clonotype was recorded at least ten times. The CDR3 DNA reads TGTGCCAGCTCACCAATCCTTGTAGGGGAAACCGGGGAGCTGTTTTTT. Amino acid sequence: CASSPILVGETGELFF. The chain is built from TRBV18 and TRBJ2-2, with D possibly being TRBD1 (5 bases). The CDR3 sequence is 16 residues long. The V gene lost 2 bases and the J gene lost 5 bases, with 15 bases spanning the gap. Germline V gives CDR1 KGHSH, CDR2 LQKENI.

This clonotype is large within its sample. The chain recombines TRBV4-2 with TRBJ2-1; D possibly matches TRBD1 or TRBD2 (6 bases each). The V end was cut by 4 bases, the J end by 0 bases, with 13 bases between. Germline V gene lookup returns CDR1 LGHNA and CDR2 YNFKEQ. The CDR3 has 16 amino acids. CDR3 coding DNA: TGTGCCAGCAGCCCAGGAGGGGGAAGCTCCTACAATGAGCAGTTCTTC. It codes for CASSPGGGSSYNEQFF.

This rearrangement joins TRBV5-6 to TRBJ1-2; D remains ambiguous. The CDR3 runs to 13 residues. The ends were cut back, 0 bases at V and 2 bases at J, with 5 bases in the middle. Germline CDR1 SGHDT, CDR2 YYEEEE. CDR3: CASSLAANYGYTF. In DNA form, the CDR3 reads TGTGCCAGCAGCTTGGCAGCCAACTATGGCTACACCTTC. Full variable domain (missing parts from reference TRBV5-6 and TRBJ1-2): DAGVTQSPTHLIKTRGQQVTLRCSPKSGHDTVSWYQQALGQGPQFIFQYYEEEERQRGNFPDRFSGHQFPNYSSELNVNALLLGDSALYLCASSLAANYGYTFGSGTRLTVV.

The table lists this clonotype with many counts. The gene calls are TRBV3-1 and TRBJ2-1; TRBD2 agrees at 7 bases. The CDR3 runs to 14 residues. Germline V lookup: CDR1 LGHDT, CDR2 YNNKEL (reference sequence). The V segment lost 6 bases and the J segment 9 bases; nucleotides outside the gene matches: 11. This CDR3 is CASRRRGSSIEQFF. The CDR3 DNA follows: TGTGCCAGCAGGAGGCGGGGGAGTAGCATTGAGCAGTTCTTC.

The table lists this clonotype with many counts. The V gene is TRBV12-3 or TRBV12-4, the J gene TRBJ2-3; D remains ambiguous. The CDR3 is 12 residues long. The ends were cut back, 6 bases at V and 2 bases at J, with 6 bases in the middle. CDR3: CASSEFTDTQYF. CDR3 nucleotide sequence: TGTGCCAGCAGCGAGTTCACAGATACGCAGTATTTT.

This clonotype was observed many times. The rearrangement uses TRBV6-5 and TRBJ2-1, with TRBD2 matching 7 bases. V shed 2 bases and J 2 bases; nucleotides not matched to a gene: 12. Looked up from germline, CDR1 is MNHEY and CDR2 is SVGAGI. This CDR3 spans 18 amino acids. CDR3 sequence reads: CASSYEGPIAGPYNEQFF. The CDR3 DNA is TGTGCCAGCAGTTACGAGGGTCCCATAGCGGGCCCCTACAATGAGCAGTTCTTC.

This clonotype was counted ten times or more. This chain uses TRBV27 with TRBJ2-3; D is unclear. The V gene's germline CDR1 is MNHEY and CDR2 SMNVEV (reference sequence). V lost 5 bases and J lost 5, with 17 bases in between. This CDR3 contains 15 residues. CDR3: CASSHDTNGGDTQYF. CDR3 in DNA: TGTGCCAGCAGTCACGACACTAACGGCGGAGATACGCAGTATTTT.

V usage is TRBV14 and J usage is TRBJ2-7; D is uncertain. The CDR3 is made up of 15 amino acids. Trimming removed 1 base from V and 6 bases from J, with 16 bases in between. The germline V gene has CDR1 SGHDN and CDR2 FVKESK. The CDR3 nucleotides are TGTGCCAGCAGCCAAGGGGGTACGGGTTCCGGCGAGCAGTACTTC. Its protein is CASSQGGTGSGEQYF.

Ten or more counts support this clonotype. A read error may account for a junction end that differs from germline. The CDR3 loop reads CASSQVQRTTDPQYF. For the CDR3, the DNA is TGTGCCAGCAGCCAAGTACAGCGAACCACAGATCCGCAGTATTTT. The genes are TRBV3-1 and TRBJ2-3; D is unresolved. This CDR3 is built from 15 residues. Germline V lookup: CDR1 LGHDT, CDR2 YNNKEL (reference sequence).

In this sample, this clonotype turned up many times. This sequence joins TRBV11-1 and TRBJ2-7, with 8 bases aligning to TRBD1. The CDR3 has 16 residues. CDR1 and CDR2 (germline): SGHAT, FQDESV (reference sequence). The ends lost 1 base at V and 4 bases at J; junction bases unmatched: 9. In DNA, the CDR3 is TGTGCCAGCAGCTTAGATTACGGGACAGGATTATACGAGCAGTACTTC. As protein: CASSLDYGTGLYEQYF.

Many counts were recorded for this clonotype. The chain's CDR3 is CAWRRGETQYF. CDR3 sequence (DNA): TGTGCCTGGAGGAGGGGAGAGACCCAGTACTTC. This chain joins TRBV30 and TRBJ2-5; D might be TRBD1 or TRBD2, each matching 5 bases. The V and J ends lost 3 bases and 4 bases respectively, with 6 bases between them. This CDR3 comprises 11 residues. The V gene's germline CDR1 is GTSNPN and CDR2 SVGIG (reference sequence). Together with reference TRBV30 and TRBJ2-5, the CDR3 gives the full variable domain: SQTIHQWPATLVQPVGSPLSLECTVEGTSNPNLYWYRQAAGRGLQLLFYSVGIGQISSEVPQNLSASRPQDRQFILSSKKLLLSDSGFYLCAWRRGETQYFGPGTRLLVL.

This clonotype was seen repeatedly, ten times or more. The chain uses TRBV12-3 or TRBV12-4 and TRBJ2-7; TRBD1 agrees at 10 bases. V trimming: 5 bases; J trimming: 3 bases; junction bases outside the gene matches: 4. The CDR3 sequence is 14 residues long. CDR3 protein: CASSTRTGGYEQYF. The CDR3 DNA is TGTGCCAGCAGTACCAGGACAGGGGGCTACGAGCAGTACTTC.

This clonotype came up many times. The chain has TRBV24-1 and TRBJ2-7, with a possible D match to TRBD1 (5 bases). Germline values: CDR1 KGHDR, CDR2 SFDVKD. Trimming took off 0 bases at V and 1 base at J, with 12 bases between the two ends. This CDR3 spans 16 amino acids. The CDR3 region has the DNA TGTGCCACCAGTGATTTGCCGGACAAGACGTCCTACGAGCAGTACTTC. Encoded protein: CATSDLPDKTSYEQYF.

This clonotype was recorded many times. The chain is built from TRBV6-5 and TRBJ2-3; TRBD1 aligns across 12 bases. CDR1 is MNHEY and CDR2 is SVGAGI in the germline V gene. CDR3 length: 17 amino acids. The V segment lost 2 bases and the J segment 1 base; nucleotides outside the gene matches: 4. The CDR3, as DNA: TGTGCCAGCAGTTACGGGACAGGGGGCGTCGGCACAGATACGCAGTATTTT. It encodes CASSYGTGGVGTDTQYF.

This clonotype was seen many times. A junction end diverges from the germline sequence, so it may reflect a read error. The chain joins TRBV7-7 to TRBJ2-7; 13 positions match TRBD2. This CDR3 has 15 amino acids. The V gene's germline CDR1 is SSHAT and CDR2 FNYEAQ (reference sequence). The CDR3 loop reads CASSPGLAGNNEQYF. CDR3 bases: TGTGCTAGCAGCCCGGGACTAGCGGGAAACAACGAGCAGTACTTC.

This clonotype was seen many times. This chain joins TRBV18 and TRBJ2-6, with D tentatively TRBD1 (6 bases). V lost 5 bases, J lost 4 bases, and 6 bases lay in between. There are 13 residues in the CDR3. Germline V gene sequence: CDR1 KGHSH, CDR2 LQKENI. Written as DNA, the CDR3 is TGTGCCAGCTCAGGGACAGGGGCCAACGTCCTGACTTTC. Protein product: CASSGTGANVLTF. Supplemented by reference TRBV18 and TRBJ2-6, the full variable domain reads NAGVMQNPRHLVRRRGQEARLRCSPMKGHSHVYWYRQLPEEGLKFMVYLQKENIIDESGMPKERFSAEFPKEGPSILRIQQVVRGDSAAYFCASSGTGANVLTFGAGSRLTVL.